These 24 T cell receptor beta chains came from one sample sequenced in a study of T cell clones after liver transplantation (dated by TCRdb to 2018 to 2020). The protocol used for the library was the immunoSEQ multiplex PCR assay. Sourced from immuneACCESS, this table was stored by TCRdb with only in-frame sequences that have V and J called. A share of the clones is absent; for the studies checked, an unresolved V gene accounts for under half, and the remainder has no known explanation. The sample table shows over 55,000 clones, and approximately 70% are seen once. The ten largest clonotypes hold roughly 2.8% of the sample. The material sequenced was CD4+ T cells from blood, taken at the roughly 16-month timepoint. The receptors come from a human patient who received a liver transplant. After a transplant, the donor of the graft may account for some T cells.

The J gene is TRBJ1-2, the V gene TRBV7-2, with 9 nucleotides matching TRBD1. Germline V gene lookup returns CDR1 SGHTA and CDR2 FQGNSA. The CDR3 sequence is 14 residues long. Germline trimming cut 5 bases from V and 2 bases from J; bases unmatched to any gene: 3. The CDR3 here is CASSPGQGNYGYTF. Written as DNA, the CDR3 is TGTGCCAGCAGCCCAGGACAGGGGAACTATGGCTACACCTTC.

This clone was observed a few times. The V gene is TRBV25-1, the J gene TRBJ1-1; D ambiguous. The CDR3 is 15 amino acids. Germline assignment: CDR1 MGHDK and CDR2 SYGVNS. Trimming shortened V by 4 bases and J by 1 base, and 13 bases separated the two germline ends. CDR3: CASSGGRSSNTEAFF. The CDR3, as DNA: TGTGCCAGCAGTGGAGGAAGGAGTTCGAACACTGAAGCTTTCTTT.

The rearrangement joins TRBV28 to TRBJ2-7; 7 bases are shared with TRBD2. The CDR3 extends over 14 amino acids. V trimming: 4 bases; J trimming: 6 bases; junction bases outside the gene matches: 9. Germline V gene sequence: CDR1 MDHEN, CDR2 SYDVKM. The CDR3 DNA reads TGTGCCAGCAGTTCCGGACTAGTAGCCCGCGAGCAGTACGTC. It codes for CASSSGLVAREQYV.

The chain couples TRBV6-1 to TRBJ1-3; 9 nucleotides match TRBD1. Per the germline V gene, CDR1 is MNHNS and CDR2 is SASEGT. The junction had 3 bases not matched to a gene; V was cut back by 5 bases and J by 4 bases. This CDR3 has 14 residues. The CDR3 sequence is CASSRTGDGNTIYF. In DNA form, the CDR3 reads TGTGCCAGCAGTCGGACAGGGGACGGAAACACCATATATTTT.

A few counts support this clone. The V and J genes are TRBV14 and TRBJ1-5, with 9 bases lining up with TRBD1. J was trimmed by 4 bases and V by 7 bases; bases with no gene match: 23. This CDR3 has 20 residues. The germline V gene encodes CDR1 SGHDN and CDR2 FVKESK. CDR3 bases: TGTGCCAGCACCCTTAACCGGGACAGGGTTATGAGTAGCCTTAATCAGCCCCAGCATTTT. This translates into CASTLNRDRVMSSLNQPQHF.

The chain recombines TRBV5-1 with TRBJ2-5, with TRBD2 matching 7 bases. J lost 5 bases, V lost 4 bases, and 5 bases had no gene match. Germline loops: CDR1 SGHRS, CDR2 YFSETQ. The CDR3 length is 13 residues. The CDR3 DNA follows: TGCGCCAGCAGCCAGACTAGCACGGAGACCCAGTACTTC. Amino acids: CASSQTSTETQYF.

The chain carries TRBV5-6 and TRBJ2-5; a possible D gene is TRBD2 (6 bases). Germline loops: CDR1 SGHDT, CDR2 YYEEEE. The CDR3 spans 15 residues. With 1 base removed from V and 0 bases from J, the gap between germline ends came to 10 bases. The CDR3 sequence is CASSLSGGDQETQYF. The CDR3 nucleotides are TGTGCCAGCAGCTTGTCCGGAGGGGACCAAGAGACCCAGTACTTC.

The gene calls are TRBV7-8 and TRBJ1-1, with D uncertain. The germline CDR1 and CDR2 sequences are SGHVS and FQNEAQ. The CDR3 sequence is 14 residues long. V gave up 2 bases and J gave up 0 bases, with 7 bases separating them. The CDR3 DNA reads TGTGCCAGCAGCTTACGGGAAATGAACACTGAAGCTTTCTTT. Amino acids: CASSLREMNTEAFF.

Turning to this clone: Other DNA sequences in the same sample also yield this CDR3. The chain carries TRBV2 and TRBJ2-5; D is perhaps TRBD1 (7 bases). Between the trimmed V and J ends, which lost 2 bases and 5 bases, there was a span of 12 bases. Germline assignment: CDR1 SNHLY and CDR2 FYNNEI. The CDR3 loop spans 14 amino acids. CDR3 nucleotide sequence: TGTGCCAGCAGTGAACAGGGGGGAGAGGAGACCCAGTACTTC. It translates to CASSEQGGEETQYF. Looking up the rest from reference TRBV2 and TRBJ2-5 gives the full variable domain: EPEVTQTPSHQVTQMGQEVILRCVPISNHLYFYWYRQILGQKVEFLVSFYNNEISEKSEIFDDQFSVERPDGSNFTLKIRSTKLEDSAMYFCASSEQGGEETQYFGPGTRLLVL.

This chain's CDR3 is CASSSGFRGELFF. Here the CDR3 DNA reads TGTGCCAGCAGTTCGGGCTTTCGGGGGGAGCTGTTTTTT. The chain employs TRBV14 and TRBJ2-2; D not certain. Germline CDR1 reads SGHDN; CDR2 reads FVKESK. This CDR3 is built from 13 residues. The germline V and J ends were trimmed by 6 bases and 8 bases, with 13 bases remaining between them.

The chain links TRBV5-6 to TRBJ1-5; tentatively, D is TRBD1 (6 bases). The CDR3 runs to 16 residues. V was pared by 1 base and J by 5 bases, with 16 bases between. CDR1 SGHDT and CDR2 YYEEEE come from the germline V gene. CDR3 protein: CASSLFQTGSYQPQHF. Written as DNA, the CDR3 is TGTGCCAGCAGCTTGTTTCAGACAGGCAGCTATCAGCCCCAGCATTTT.

A single count supports this clone. Other DNA sequences of this sample code for an identical CDR3. CDR3 region: CASSLNSYEQYF. DNA of the CDR3: TGTGCCAGCAGCCTCAACTCCTACGAGCAGTACTTC. This chain uses TRBV28 with TRBJ2-7; D is unresolved. V was shortened by 6 bases and J by 0 bases, with 6 bases between the two germline ends. Germline V lookup: CDR1 MDHEN, CDR2 SYDVKM. There are 12 residues in the CDR3.

CDR3 amino acids: CASTLTGAPNTGELFF. For the CDR3, the DNA is TGTGCCAGCACATTGACAGGGGCACCAAACACCGGGGAGCTGTTTTTT. The chain links TRBV18 to TRBJ2-2; the match to TRBD1 covers 8 bases. CDR1 is KGHSH and CDR2 is LQKENI in the germline V gene. With 8 bases clipped from V and 2 bases from J, the junction kept 10 bases outside the gene matches. The CDR3 has 16 amino acids.

This clone came up a few times. V is TRBV19 and J is TRBJ2-1; D ambiguous. The CDR3 is 17 amino acids. The germline V and J ends were trimmed by 2 bases and 0 bases, with 14 bases remaining between them. The germline V gene encodes CDR1 LNHDA and CDR2 SQIVND (reference sequence). CDR3 amino acids: CASSISMGFSSYNEQFF. DNA of the CDR3: TGTGCCAGTAGTATAAGCATGGGGTTCAGCTCCTACAATGAGCAGTTCTTC.

This clone was observed many times. V usage is TRBV7-8 and J usage is TRBJ1-5, with 7 positions matching TRBD1. CDR1 is SGHVS, CDR2 FQNEAQ, per germline. The ends lost 5 bases at V and 5 bases at J; junction bases unmatched: 15. The CDR3 has 17 residues. CDR3 bases: TGTGCCAGCAGCCGGAACAGGGGCAATGGTCAGGATCAGCCCCAGCATTTT. It specifies CASSRNRGNGQDQPQHF.

The chain links TRBV4-3 to TRBJ2-6; weak D call: TRBD1 (6 bases). Germline CDR1 and CDR2: LGHNA and YSLEER. The CDR3 totals 14 residues. Trimming took off 4 bases at V and 4 bases at J, with 8 bases between the two ends. The CDR3 spells CASSPGAGANVLTF. As DNA, the CDR3 is TGCGCCAGCAGCCCAGGGGCCGGGGCCAACGTCCTGACTTTC.

At least ten counts were recorded for this clone. The chain has TRBV30 and TRBJ1-5; D is unresolved. Trimming stripped 1 base from V and 5 bases from J, with 6 bases between. CDR3 size: 12 residues. Germline loops: CDR1 GTSNPN, CDR2 SVGIG (reference sequence). The CDR3 DNA is TGTGCCTGGAGTGGAGGAGATCAGCCCCAGCATTTT. It codes for CAWSGGDQPQHF.

This clone was seen only a few times. This chain connects TRBV2 to TRBJ2-5; no firm D call. The CDR3 covers 15 residues. V lost 6 bases, J lost 5 bases, and 19 bases lay in between. Germline values: CDR1 SNHLY, CDR2 FYNNEI. The DNA for the CDR3 is TGTGCCAGCAGCGCTCGAGTAGGGCCTGGGGAGACCCAGTACTTC. The encoded protein is CASSARVGPGETQYF. The full variable domain, with the rest looked up from reference TRBV2 and TRBJ2-5, is EPEVTQTPSHQVTQMGQEVILRCVPISNHLYFYWYRQILGQKVEFLVSFYNNEISEKSEIFDDQFSVERPDGSNFTLKIRSTKLEDSAMYFCASSARVGPGETQYFGPGTRLLVL.

The J gene is TRBJ1-1, the V gene TRBV11-1; 8 nucleotides match TRBD1. Germline CDR1 reads SGHAT; CDR2 reads FQDESV (reference sequence). V lost 2 bases to trimming and J lost 9 bases; unmatched junction nucleotides: 14. This CDR3 spans 16 amino acids. The CDR3 region is CASSLYATGTGLKAFF. CDR3 nucleotides: TGTGCCAGCAGCTTATACGCTACCGGGACAGGTTTGAAAGCTTTCTTT.

This clone was seen repeatedly, ten times or more. The chain links TRBV7-8 to TRBJ1-2; 10 positions match TRBD1. V was pared by 0 bases and J by 6 bases, with 7 bases of the junction left unmatched. The CDR3 totals 16 residues. Germline V lookup: CDR1 SGHVS, CDR2 FQNEAQ. CDR3 amino acids: CASSLAHAGTGDGYTF. CDR3 in DNA: TGTGCCAGCAGCTTAGCGCACGCTGGGACAGGGGATGGCTACACCTTC. Full variable domain (remainder filled in from reference TRBV7-8 and TRBJ1-2): GAGVSQSPRYKVAKRGQDVALRCDPISGHVSLFWYQQALGQGPEFLTYFQNEAQLDKSGLPSDRFFAERPEGSVSTLKIQRTQQEDSAVYLCASSLAHAGTGDGYTFGSGTRLTVV.

This chain connects TRBV19 to TRBJ1-5; maybe TRBD1 (5 bases). The germline CDR1 and CDR2 sequences are LNHDA and SQIVND (reference sequence). V lost 9 bases to trimming and J lost 0 bases, with 12 bases between them. The CDR3 runs to 14 residues. CDR3 coding DNA: TGTGCCAGCGACTCAGGGATTAGCAATCAGCCCCAGCATTTT. Its protein is CASDSGISNQPQHF. Based on the CDR3 plus reference TRBV19 and TRBJ1-5, the full variable domain is DGGITQSPKYLFRKEGQNVTLSCEQNLNHDAMYWYRQDPGQGLRLIYYSQIVNDFQKGDIAEGYSVSREKKESFPLTVTSAQKNPTAFYLCASDSGISNQPQHFGDGTRLSIL.

The chain is built from TRBV30 and TRBJ2-7; tentative D call: TRBD2 (6 bases). The ends were cut back, 2 bases at V and 1 base at J, with 12 bases in the middle. CDR1 and CDR2 from the germline V gene are GTSNPN and SVGIG (reference sequence). The CDR3 extends over 14 amino acids. The CDR3 region has the DNA TGTGCCTGGAGTCCCCATGCGGGGTCCTACGAGCAGTACTTC. Protein sequence: CAWSPHAGSYEQYF.

This clone occurred a few times. The CDR3 here is CASSEPPSTSTDTQYF. Here the CDR3 DNA reads TGTGCCAGCAGTGAACCTCCTAGCACGAGCACAGATACGCAGTATTTT. The chain couples TRBV2 to TRBJ2-3, with D possibly TRBD2 on 5 matching bases. V lost 2 bases and J 0 bases, leaving 12 bases between the germline ends. In germline, CDR1 is SNHLY, CDR2 FYNNEI. The CDR3 loop spans 16 amino acids.

In its sample, this clone was seen once. This chain joins TRBV6-1 and TRBJ1-2, with 7 bases matching TRBD1. CDR3 length: 13 residues. V lost 2 bases and J lost 4; bases outside the gene matches: 1. From germline, CDR1 is MNHNS and CDR2 SASEGT. In DNA form, the CDR3 reads TGTGCCAGCAGTGAACCAGGGGGCTATGGCTACACCTTC. This sequence encodes CASSEPGGYGYTF.